The next 5 T cell receptor beta chains were all read from a single sample in a study of blood T cell repertoires in COVID-19. Here immunoSEQ multiplex PCR was the method, and the copy in TCRdb shows in-frame clones only, minus some. The sample shows 99,000 or so clones, about 87% of them seen only once. Sequences were obtained from peripheral blood. Receptors originate from a man aged 50 to 59 with acute or convalescent COVID-19.

The chain joins TRBV9 to TRBJ2-2; 10 nucleotides line up with TRBD2. The CDR3 contains 20 residues. Trimming removed 0 bases from V and 2 bases from J; junction bases left unmatched: 13. Per germline, CDR1 SGDLS and CDR2 YYNGEE. The CDR3 loop reads CASSVATRELAGSNTGELFF. The CDR3 DNA reads as TGTGCCAGCAGCGTAGCTACAAGGGAACTAGCGGGATCCAACACCGGGGAGCTGTTTTTT.

This clone appeared a single time. The chain uses TRBV9 and TRBJ2-3, with TRBD1 matching over 11 bases. This CDR3 contains 16 residues. In germline, CDR1 is SGDLS, CDR2 YYNGEE. Losses at the gene ends were 3 bases for V and 0 bases for J; bases not matched to a gene: 3. CDR3 region: CASSAGTGGSTDTQYF. The CDR3 DNA reads as TGTGCCAGCAGCGCGGGGACAGGGGGTAGCACAGATACGCAGTATTTT.

V usage is TRBV19 and J usage is TRBJ1-6; D unresolved. Trimming left V 1 base short and J 9 bases short, with 40 bases between. The germline gives CDR1 LNHDA, CDR2 SQIVND (reference sequence). The CDR3 totals 24 residues. CDR3 in amino acids: CASSIAHPQIRQESVREEGSPLHF. The DNA of the CDR3 is TGTGCCAGTAGTATAGCCCACCCCCAGATCCGGCAGGAATCTGTGAGGGAGGAGGGTTCACCCCTCCACTTT.

V usage is TRBV5-4 and J usage is TRBJ2-5, with D perhaps matching TRBD1 (6 bases). Trimming removed 0 bases at V and 2 bases at J, with 8 bases between. In germline, CDR1 is SGHNT, CDR2 YYREEE (reference sequence). The CDR3 runs 14 residues. The DNA for the CDR3 is TGTGCCAGCAGCTTGGGGCAGGGGCAAGAGACCCAGTACTTC. This sequence encodes CASSLGQGQETQYF.

The chain joins TRBV19 to TRBJ2-5, with D maybe TRBD1 (7 bases). The CDR3 extends over 15 amino acids. Deletions cut 5 bases from V and 5 bases from J, with 18 bases between. Per germline, CDR1 LNHDA and CDR2 SQIVND (reference sequence). The CDR3 loop reads CASSWGQRAYETQYF. Written as DNA, the CDR3 is TGTGCCAGTAGTTGGGGACAGCGGGCTTACGAGACCCAGTACTTC.